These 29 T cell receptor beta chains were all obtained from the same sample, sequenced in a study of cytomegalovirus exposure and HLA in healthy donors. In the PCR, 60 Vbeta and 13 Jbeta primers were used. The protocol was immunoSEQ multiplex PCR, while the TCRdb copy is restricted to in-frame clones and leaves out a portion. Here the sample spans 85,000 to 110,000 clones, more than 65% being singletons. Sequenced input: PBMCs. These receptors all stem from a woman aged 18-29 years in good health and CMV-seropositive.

The CDR3 region is CASSWTSGGPGQFF. DNA for the CDR3: TGTGCCAGCAGCTGGACTAGCGGGGGGCCCGGCCAGTTCTTC. This chain uses TRBV7-2 with TRBJ2-1; TRBD2 agrees at 14 bases. The V gene end was trimmed by 4 bases and the J gene end by 13 bases; junction bases not matched to a gene: 6. The CDR3 consists of 14 residues. Per germline, CDR1 SGHTA and CDR2 FQGNSA.

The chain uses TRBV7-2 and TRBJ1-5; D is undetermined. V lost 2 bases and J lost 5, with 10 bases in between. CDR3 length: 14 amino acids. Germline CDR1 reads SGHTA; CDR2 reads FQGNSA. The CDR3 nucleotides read TGTGCCAGCAGCTTAATAAAGGGAGATCAGCCCCAGCATTTT. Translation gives CASSLIKGDQPQHF.

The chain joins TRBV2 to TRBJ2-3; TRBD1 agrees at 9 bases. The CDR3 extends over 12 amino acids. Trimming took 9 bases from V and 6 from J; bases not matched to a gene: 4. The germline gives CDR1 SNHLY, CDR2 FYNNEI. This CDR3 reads CASQGQGDTQYF. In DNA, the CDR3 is TGTGCCAGTCAGGGACAGGGTGATACGCAGTATTTT.

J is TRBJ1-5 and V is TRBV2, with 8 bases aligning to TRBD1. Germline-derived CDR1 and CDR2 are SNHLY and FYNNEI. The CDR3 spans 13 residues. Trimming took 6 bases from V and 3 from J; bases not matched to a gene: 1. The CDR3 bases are TGTGCCAGCAGGGGACAGGCCAATCAGCCCCAGCATTTT. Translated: CASRGQANQPQHF.

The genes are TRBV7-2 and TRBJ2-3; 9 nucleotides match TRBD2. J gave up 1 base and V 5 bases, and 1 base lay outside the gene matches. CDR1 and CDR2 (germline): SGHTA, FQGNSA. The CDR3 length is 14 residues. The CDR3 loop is CASSRTSGTDTQYF. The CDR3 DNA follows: TGTGCCAGCAGCCGGACTAGCGGCACAGATACGCAGTATTTT.

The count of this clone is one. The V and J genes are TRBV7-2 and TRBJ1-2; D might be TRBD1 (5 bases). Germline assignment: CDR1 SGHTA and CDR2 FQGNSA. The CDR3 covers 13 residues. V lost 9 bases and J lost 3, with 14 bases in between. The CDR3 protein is CASRDRMYYGYTF. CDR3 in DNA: TGTGCCAGTAGAGACAGAATGTACTATGGCTACACCTTC.

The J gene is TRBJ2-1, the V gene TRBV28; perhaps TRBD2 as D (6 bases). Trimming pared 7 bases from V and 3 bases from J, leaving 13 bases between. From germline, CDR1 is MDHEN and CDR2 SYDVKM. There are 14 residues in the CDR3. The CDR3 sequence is CASKVTGGYNEQFF. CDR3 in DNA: TGTGCCAGCAAGGTTACCGGGGGCTACAATGAGCAGTTCTTC.

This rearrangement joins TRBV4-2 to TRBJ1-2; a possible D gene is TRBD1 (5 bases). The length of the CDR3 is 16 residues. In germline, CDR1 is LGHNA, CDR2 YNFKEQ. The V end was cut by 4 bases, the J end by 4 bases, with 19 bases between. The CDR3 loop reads CASSLPRPTDSYGYTF. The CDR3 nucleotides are TGTGCCAGCAGCCTCCCCAGACCGACAGACTCCTATGGCTACACCTTC.

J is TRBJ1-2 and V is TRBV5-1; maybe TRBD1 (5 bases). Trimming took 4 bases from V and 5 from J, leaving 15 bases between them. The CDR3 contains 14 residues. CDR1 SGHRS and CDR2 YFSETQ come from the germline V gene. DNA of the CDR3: TGCGCCAGCAGCCCCGGGGGTTCCGAGTATGGCTACACCTTC. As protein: CASSPGGSEYGYTF.

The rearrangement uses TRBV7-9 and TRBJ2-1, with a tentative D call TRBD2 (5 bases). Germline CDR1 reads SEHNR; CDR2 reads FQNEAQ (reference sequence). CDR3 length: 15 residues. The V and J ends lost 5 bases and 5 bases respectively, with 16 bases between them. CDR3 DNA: TGTGCCAGCAGCCGTGTGGCCCTGAGGGACAATGAGCAGTTCTTC. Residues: CASSRVALRDNEQFF.

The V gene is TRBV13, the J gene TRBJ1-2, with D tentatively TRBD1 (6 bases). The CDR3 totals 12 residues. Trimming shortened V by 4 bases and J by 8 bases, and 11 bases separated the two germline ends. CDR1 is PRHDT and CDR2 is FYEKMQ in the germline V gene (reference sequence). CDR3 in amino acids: CASSSGEQGYTF. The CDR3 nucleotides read TGTGCCAGCAGCTCAGGGGAACAGGGCTACACCTTC.

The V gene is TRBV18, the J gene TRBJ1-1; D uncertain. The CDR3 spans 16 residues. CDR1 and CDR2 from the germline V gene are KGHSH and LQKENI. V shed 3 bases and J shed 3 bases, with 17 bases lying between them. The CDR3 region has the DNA TGTGCCAGCTCACCGTTTCAGGTTCAAGTCGACACTGAAGCTTTCTTT. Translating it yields CASSPFQVQVDTEAFF.

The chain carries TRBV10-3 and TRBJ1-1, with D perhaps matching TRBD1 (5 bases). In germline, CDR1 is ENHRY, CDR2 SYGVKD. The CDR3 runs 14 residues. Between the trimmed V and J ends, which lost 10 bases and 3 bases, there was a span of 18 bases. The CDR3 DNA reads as TGTGCCACCAAGCCCCCGGGACTGCACACTGAAGCTTTCTTT. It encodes CATKPPGLHTEAFF.

In DNA form, the CDR3 reads TGCGCCAGCGGGAGCGGGGAAGAGACCCAGTACTTC. This translates into CASGSGEETQYF. The J gene is TRBJ2-5, the V gene TRBV10-2, with TRBD2 matching over 7 bases. Germline CDR1 is WSHSY and CDR2 is SAAADI. This CDR3 is built from 12 residues. Unmatched junction bases numbered 3, after V lost 8 bases and J lost 3 bases.

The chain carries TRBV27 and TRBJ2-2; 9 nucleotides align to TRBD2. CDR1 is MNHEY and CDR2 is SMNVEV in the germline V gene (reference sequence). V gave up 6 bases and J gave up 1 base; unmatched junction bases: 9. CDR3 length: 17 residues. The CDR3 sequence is CASRKRPSGENTGELFF. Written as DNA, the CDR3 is TGTGCCAGCAGGAAACGGCCTAGCGGGGAGAACACCGGGGAGCTGTTTTTT.

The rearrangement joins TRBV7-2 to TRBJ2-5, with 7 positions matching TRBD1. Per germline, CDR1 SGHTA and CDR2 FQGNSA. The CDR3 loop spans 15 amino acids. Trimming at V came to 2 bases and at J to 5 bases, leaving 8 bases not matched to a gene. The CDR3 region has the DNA TGTGCCAGCAGCTTAAGACAGGGTAGGGGGGAGACCCAGTACTTC. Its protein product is CASSLRQGRGETQYF.

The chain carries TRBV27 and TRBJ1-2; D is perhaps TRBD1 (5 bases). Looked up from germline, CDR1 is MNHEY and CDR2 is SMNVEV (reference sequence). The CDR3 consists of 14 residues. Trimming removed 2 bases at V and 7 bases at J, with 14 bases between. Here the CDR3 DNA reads TGTGCCAGCAGTTTAACAGGTTCGATATCTGGCTACACCTTC. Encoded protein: CASSLTGSISGYTF.

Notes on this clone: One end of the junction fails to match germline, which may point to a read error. The CDR3 reads CASSTPPGLVGF. The CDR3 DNA is TGTGCCAGCAGCACCCCCCCGGGACTAGTAGGTTTT. The chain is built from TRBV28 and TRBJ2-3, with 8 bases fitting TRBD2. CDR1 MDHEN and CDR2 SYDVKM come from the germline V gene. The CDR3 contains 12 residues.

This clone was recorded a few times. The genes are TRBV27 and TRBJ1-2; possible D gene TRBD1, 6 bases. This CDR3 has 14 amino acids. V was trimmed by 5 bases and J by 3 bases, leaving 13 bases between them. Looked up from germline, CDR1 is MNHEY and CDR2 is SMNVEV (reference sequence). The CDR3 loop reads CASSPWTDHYGYTF. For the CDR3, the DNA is TGTGCCAGCAGTCCTTGGACAGATCACTATGGCTACACCTTC.

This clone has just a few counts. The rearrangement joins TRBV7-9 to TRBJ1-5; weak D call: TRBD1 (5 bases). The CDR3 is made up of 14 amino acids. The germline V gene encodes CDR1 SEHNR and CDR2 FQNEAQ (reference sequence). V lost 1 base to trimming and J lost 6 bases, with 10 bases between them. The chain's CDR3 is CASSLGQLGQPQHF. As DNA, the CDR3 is TGTGCCAGCAGCTTAGGACAGCTCGGTCAGCCCCAGCATTTT.

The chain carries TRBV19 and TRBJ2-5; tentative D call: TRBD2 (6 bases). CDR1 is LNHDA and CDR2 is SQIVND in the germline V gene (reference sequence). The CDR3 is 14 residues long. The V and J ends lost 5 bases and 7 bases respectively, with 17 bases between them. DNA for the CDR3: TGTGCCAGTAGTCCCCGGGGGACCCCCGGGACCCAGTACTTC. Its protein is CASSPRGTPGTQYF.

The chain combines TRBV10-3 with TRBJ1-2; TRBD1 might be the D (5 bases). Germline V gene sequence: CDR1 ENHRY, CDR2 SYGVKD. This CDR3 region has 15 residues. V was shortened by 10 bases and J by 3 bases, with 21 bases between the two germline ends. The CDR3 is CATQENPVADYGYTF. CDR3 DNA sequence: TGTGCCACACAGGAGAACCCTGTCGCGGACTATGGCTACACCTTC.

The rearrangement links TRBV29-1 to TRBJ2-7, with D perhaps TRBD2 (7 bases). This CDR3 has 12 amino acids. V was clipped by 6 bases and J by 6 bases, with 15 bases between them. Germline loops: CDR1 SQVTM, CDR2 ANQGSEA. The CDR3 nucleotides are TGCAGCGTACGGGGGGCCGCGGGCGAGCAGTACTTC. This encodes CSVRGAAGEQYF.

The CDR3 region is CASSLAAGSYEQYF. The CDR3 DNA reads as TGTGCCAGCAGCTTAGCGGCTGGCTCCTACGAGCAGTACTTC. The chain uses TRBV7-8 and TRBJ2-7; D not resolved. The V gene's germline CDR1 is SGHVS and CDR2 FQNEAQ. Trimming took 0 bases from V and 0 from J, leaving 6 bases between them. CDR3 size: 14 residues.

CDR3 nucleotide sequence: TGCGCCAGCAGCTTGGTCGACGGCGACATGAACACTGAAGCTTTCTTT. Translation gives CASSLVDGDMNTEAFF. The chain uses TRBV5-1 and TRBJ1-1; the D is unclear. V dropped 0 bases and J dropped 0 bases, with 12 bases sitting between them. This CDR3 comprises 16 residues. CDR1 is SGHRS and CDR2 is YFSETQ in the germline V gene.

Here the CDR3 reads CASSSRLAGAPKHDTQYF. The CDR3 bases are TGTGCCAGCAGCTCGCGACTAGCGGGGGCCCCCAAGCACGATACGCAGTATTTT. The V gene is TRBV7-8, the J gene TRBJ2-3, with TRBD2 matching 12 bases. CDR1 SGHVS and CDR2 FQNEAQ come from the germline V gene. The ends lost 4 bases at V and 6 bases at J; junction bases unmatched: 14. The CDR3 consists of 18 residues.

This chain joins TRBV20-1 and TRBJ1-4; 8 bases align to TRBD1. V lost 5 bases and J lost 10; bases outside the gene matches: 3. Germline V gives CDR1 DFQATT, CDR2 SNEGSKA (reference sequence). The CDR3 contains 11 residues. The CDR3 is CSASQGGKLFF. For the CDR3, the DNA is TGCAGTGCTTCACAGGGGGGAAAACTGTTTTTT.

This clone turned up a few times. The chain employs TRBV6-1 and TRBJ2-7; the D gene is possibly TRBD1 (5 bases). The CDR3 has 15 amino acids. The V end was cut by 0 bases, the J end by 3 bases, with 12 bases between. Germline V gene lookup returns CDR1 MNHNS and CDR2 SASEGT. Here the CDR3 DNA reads TGTGCCAGCAGTGAAGCAGACAGTAACTACTACGAGCAGTACTTC. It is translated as CASSEADSNYYEQYF.

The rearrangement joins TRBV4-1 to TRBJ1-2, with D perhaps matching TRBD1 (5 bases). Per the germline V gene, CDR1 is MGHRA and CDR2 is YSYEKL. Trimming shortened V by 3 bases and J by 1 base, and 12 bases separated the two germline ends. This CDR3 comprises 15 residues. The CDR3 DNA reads TGCGCCAGCAGCCAGCCCGGGACTCTTAACTATGGCTACACCTTC. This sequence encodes CASSQPGTLNYGYTF.